Only one count was recorded for the clone carrying this T cell receptor (beta chain). Antigen unknown. This entry comes from a study of T cell responses to AZD1222 COVID-19 vaccine. About the study: Recipients boosted at about 4 weeks or about 12 weeks are pooled. Study-wide points: Clonal diversity may have been underestimated in mostly white British donors. The breadth and depth of Spike-specific TCRs increased once two AZD1222 doses had been given. Only 6 or 7 individuals given AZD1222 were seropositive at baseline.

J lost 3 bases, V lost 6 bases, and 1 base had no gene match. Germline CDR1 and CDR2: SNHLY and FYNNEI. This CDR3 is built from 13 residues. This table comes from immunoSEQ multiplex PCR, and its TCRdb copy is limited to in-frame clones, with some not included. This sample has 110,000 or so clones; 80% to 90% occur once, and the top ten carry 9.4%. The chain links TRBV2 to TRBJ1-3; TRBD1 aligns across 8 bases. The sequenced sample was peripheral blood, obtained on day 0 of AZD1222 vaccination. The sequence derives from an adult in good health. The DNA for the CDR3 is TGTGCCAGCAGGGGACAGGTTGGAAACACCATATATTTT. Translating it yields CASRGQVGNTIYF.